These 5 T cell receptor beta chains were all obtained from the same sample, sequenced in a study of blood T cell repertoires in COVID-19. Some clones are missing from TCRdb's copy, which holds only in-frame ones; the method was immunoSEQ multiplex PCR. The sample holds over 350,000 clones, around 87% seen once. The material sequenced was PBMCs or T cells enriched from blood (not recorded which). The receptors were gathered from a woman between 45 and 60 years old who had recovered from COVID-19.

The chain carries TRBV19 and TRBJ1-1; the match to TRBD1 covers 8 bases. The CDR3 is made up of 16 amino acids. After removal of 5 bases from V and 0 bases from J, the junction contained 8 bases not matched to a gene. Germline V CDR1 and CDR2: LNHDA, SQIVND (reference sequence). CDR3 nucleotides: TGTGCCAGTAGTTCAGGGGGCGCTGACATGAACACTGAAGCTTTCTTT. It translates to CASSSGGADMNTEAFF.

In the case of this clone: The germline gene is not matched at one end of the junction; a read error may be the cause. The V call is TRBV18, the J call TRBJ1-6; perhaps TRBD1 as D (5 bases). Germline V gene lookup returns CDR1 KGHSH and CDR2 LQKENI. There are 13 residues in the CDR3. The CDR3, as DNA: TGTGCCAGCTCACCCACGGGGGAACGGCCGAGGATCTTT. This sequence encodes CASSPTGERPRIF.

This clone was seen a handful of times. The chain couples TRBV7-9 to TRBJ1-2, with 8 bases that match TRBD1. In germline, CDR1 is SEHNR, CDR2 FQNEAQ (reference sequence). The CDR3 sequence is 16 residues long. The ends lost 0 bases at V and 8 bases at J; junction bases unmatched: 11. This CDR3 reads CASSLAPTGQGGGYTF. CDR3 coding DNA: TGTGCCAGCAGCTTAGCCCCGACAGGACAGGGAGGCGGCTACACCTTC.

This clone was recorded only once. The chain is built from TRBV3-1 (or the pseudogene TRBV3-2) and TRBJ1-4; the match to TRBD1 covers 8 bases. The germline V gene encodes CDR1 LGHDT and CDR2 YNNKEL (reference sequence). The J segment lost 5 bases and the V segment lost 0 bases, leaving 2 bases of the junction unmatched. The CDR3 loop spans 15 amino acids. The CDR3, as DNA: TGTGCCAGCAGCCAAGATACAGGGGGGAATGAAAAACTGTTTTTT. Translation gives CASSQDTGGNEKLFF.

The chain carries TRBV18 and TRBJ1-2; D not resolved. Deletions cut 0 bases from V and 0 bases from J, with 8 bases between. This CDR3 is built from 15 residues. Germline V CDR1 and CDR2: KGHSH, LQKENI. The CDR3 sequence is CASSPPGRANYGYTF. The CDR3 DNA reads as TGTGCCAGCTCACCACCGGGGAGGGCTAACTATGGCTACACCTTC. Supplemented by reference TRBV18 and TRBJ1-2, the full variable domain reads NAGVMQNPRHLVRRRGQEARLRCSPMKGHSHVYWYRQLPEEGLKFMVYLQKENIIDESGMPKERFSAEFPKEGPSILRIQQVVRGDSAAYFCASSPPGRANYGYTFGSGTRLTVV.